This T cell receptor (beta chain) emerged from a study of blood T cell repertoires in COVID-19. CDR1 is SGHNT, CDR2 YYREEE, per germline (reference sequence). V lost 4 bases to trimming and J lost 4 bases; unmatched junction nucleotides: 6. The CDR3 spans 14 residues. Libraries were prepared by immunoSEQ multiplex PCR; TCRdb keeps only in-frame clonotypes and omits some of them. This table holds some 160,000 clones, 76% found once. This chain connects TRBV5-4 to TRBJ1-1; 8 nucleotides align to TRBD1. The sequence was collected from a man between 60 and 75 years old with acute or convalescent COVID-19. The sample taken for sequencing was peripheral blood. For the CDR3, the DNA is TGTGCCAGCAGCATTGACAGGGGTTCCACTGAAGCTTTCTTT. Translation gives CASSIDRGSTEAFF.